What follows are 31 T cell receptor beta chains derived from one specimen sequenced in a study of OX40 agonist ivuxolimab in advanced cancers. The assay was immunoSEQ multiplex PCR, and TCRdb's table has in-frame clones only and misses some. This repertoire shows tens of thousands of clones, around 90% found once; its top ten account for approximately 0.5%. Sequencing used CD4+ or CD8+ T cells sorted from blood, obtained in a trial of the OX40 agonist ivuxolimab. These receptor sequences come from an adult with an advanced solid tumor such as melanoma, head and neck, liver or kidney cancer.

This rearrangement joins TRBV5-8 to TRBJ2-3, with 8 bases fitting TRBD1. The CDR3 length is 16 residues. V gave up 4 bases and J gave up 3 bases; unmatched junction bases: 10. Germline CDR1 reads SGHTS; CDR2 reads YDEGEE. This chain's CDR3 is CASSRRTGWRTDTQYF. The CDR3 bases are TGTGCCAGCAGCCGCCGGACAGGGTGGAGGACAGATACGCAGTATTTT.

The rearrangement links TRBV19 to TRBJ1-5; TRBD1 matches 7 bases. CDR1 LNHDA and CDR2 SQIVND come from the germline V gene (reference sequence). Losses at the gene ends were 2 bases for V and 5 bases for J; bases not matched to a gene: 6. This CDR3 is 15 amino acids long. In nucleotides, the CDR3 is TGTGCCAGTAGTATACCGGGACAGCAATATCAGCCCCAGCATTTT. It translates to CASSIPGQQYQPQHF.

The J gene is TRBJ2-5, the V gene TRBV9, with D perhaps being TRBD1 or TRBD2 (7 bases each). The CDR3 loop spans 17 amino acids. The germline V gene encodes CDR1 SGDLS and CDR2 YYNGEE. V dropped 1 base and J dropped 5 bases, with 21 bases sitting between them. CDR3 in DNA: TGTGCCAGCAGCGTACGGGGGGACCGACAGGGAACGGAGACCCAGTACTTC. Translation gives CASSVRGDRQGTETQYF. The full variable domain, rest sourced from reference TRBV9 and TRBJ2-5, is DSGVTQTPKHLITATGQRVTLRCSPRSGDLSVYWYQQSLDQGLQFLIQYYNGEERAKGNILERFSAQQFPDLHSELNLSSLELGDSALYFCASSVRGDRQGTETQYFGPGTRLLVL.

V gene TRBV9 combines with J gene TRBJ2-6; TRBD1 or TRBD2 may be the D gene (5 bases each). The CDR3 has 15 residues. Germline V gives CDR1 SGDLS, CDR2 YYNGEE. The V and J ends lost 2 bases and 2 bases respectively, with 8 bases between them. The CDR3 loop is CASSVRGAGANVLTF. The CDR3, as DNA: TGTGCCAGCAGCGTGAGGGGCGCTGGGGCCAACGTCCTGACTTTC.

V gene TRBV9 combines with J gene TRBJ2-1; 9 bases are a match to TRBD2. CDR3 length equals 14 residues. Germline assignment: CDR1 SGDLS and CDR2 YYNGEE. J gave up 0 bases and V 5 bases, and 0 bases lay outside the gene matches. DNA of the CDR3: TGTGCCAGCAGTAGCGGGAGCTCCTACAATGAGCAGTTCTTC. Protein product: CASSSGSSYNEQFF.

The V gene is TRBV14, the J gene TRBJ2-7, with unresolved D. The CDR3 runs to 12 residues. The V end was cut by 4 bases, the J end by 3 bases, with 7 bases between. The germline CDR1 and CDR2 sequences are SGHDN and FVKESK. The CDR3 reads CASSPSYYEQYF. Here the CDR3 DNA reads TGTGCCAGCAGCCCGTCGTACTACGAGCAGTACTTC.

The chain couples TRBV5-8 to TRBJ2-5, with D possibly being TRBD1 or TRBD2 (5 bases each). This CDR3 region has 14 residues. CDR1 is SGHTS, CDR2 YDEGEE, per germline. Trimming took 3 bases from V and 5 from J, leaving 14 bases between them. The CDR3: CASSSGSGPETQYF. DNA of the CDR3: TGTGCCAGCAGCTCTGGGTCGGGGCCGGAGACCCAGTACTTC.

This sequence joins TRBV5-4 and TRBJ2-3; a weak D match, TRBD2 (6 bases). CDR3 length: 16 residues. The V end was cut by 8 bases, the J end by 0 bases, with 19 bases between. The germline V gene has CDR1 SGHNT and CDR2 YYREEE (reference sequence). CDR3 residues: CASPPPSGPSTDTQYF. The CDR3 bases are TGTGCCAGTCCGCCCCCAAGCGGGCCTAGCACAGATACGCAGTATTTT.

The chain couples TRBV9 to TRBJ1-2, with TRBD1 identical over 7 bases. J was trimmed by 1 base and V by 4 bases; bases with no gene match: 1. CDR3 size: 13 residues. CDR1 SGDLS and CDR2 YYNGEE come from the germline V gene. The CDR3 nucleotides are TGTGCCAGCAGCCGGGACAGTAACTATGGCTACACCTTC. Amino acids: CASSRDSNYGYTF.

This clone showed up just a few times. This chain uses TRBV30 with TRBJ1-1, with a possible D match to TRBD1 (5 bases). This CDR3 has 10 amino acids. Trimming pared 4 bases from V and 11 bases from J, leaving 11 bases between. Germline V gene sequence: CDR1 GTSNPN, CDR2 SVGIG (reference sequence). CDR3 in DNA: TGTGCCTGGACAAGCCACAGGGCTTTCTTT. This translates into CAWTSHRAFF.

V and J are TRBV7-2 and TRBJ1-2; TRBD1 agrees at 8 bases. The CDR3 covers 14 residues. Per germline, CDR1 SGHTA and CDR2 FQGNSA. The V gene end was trimmed by 4 bases and the J gene end by 2 bases; junction bases not matched to a gene: 3. CDR3 coding DNA: TGTGCCAGCAGCTATACAGGGGGAAACTATGGCTACACCTTC. Its translation is CASSYTGGNYGYTF.

This clone was seen just once. This chain joins TRBV29-1 and TRBJ1-1, with D possibly TRBD1 on 6 matching bases. In germline, CDR1 is SQVTM, CDR2 ANQGSEA. The CDR3 covers 14 residues. With 2 bases removed from V and 5 bases from J, the gap between germline ends came to 15 bases. The DNA for the CDR3 is TGCAGCGTTGAACCGTCGACAGGCCGGACTGAAGCTTTCTTT. It translates to CSVEPSTGRTEAFF.

This sequence joins TRBV7-3 and TRBJ2-5, with D possibly TRBD2 on 7 matching bases. V was trimmed by 1 base and J by 4 bases, leaving 19 bases between them. The CDR3 is 17 amino acids. CDR1 is SGHTA, CDR2 FQGTGA, per germline. CDR3 DNA sequence: TGTGCCAGCAGCTTAATGCCCGGCCGGGGGGCGGGAGAGACCCAGTACTTC. Translated: CASSLMPGRGAGETQYF.

The J gene is TRBJ2-7, the V gene TRBV28, with D uncertain. The V gene's germline CDR1 is MDHEN and CDR2 SYDVKM. Deletions cut 2 bases from V and 4 bases from J, with 9 bases between. The CDR3 loop spans 13 amino acids. The CDR3 spells CASSLNMGYEQYF. CDR3 nucleotides: TGTGCCAGCAGTTTAAACATGGGGTACGAGCAGTACTTC.

The chain uses TRBV19 and TRBJ2-3; 7 bases fit TRBD2. The CDR3 is 13 residues long. Germline loops: CDR1 LNHDA, CDR2 SQIVND (reference sequence). Trimming removed 10 bases from V and 1 base from J; junction bases left unmatched: 5. The CDR3, as DNA: TGTGCCACCTCGGCGGGGGGCACAGATACGCAGTATTTT. It translates to CATSAGGTDTQYF.

The rearrangement uses TRBV28 and TRBJ2-2, with 10 bases identical to TRBD1. Germline V gene sequence: CDR1 MDHEN, CDR2 SYDVKM. V lost 5 bases to trimming and J lost 4 bases; unmatched junction nucleotides: 10. CDR3 length equals 17 residues. This chain's CDR3 is CASSPIPGQGSTGELFF. CDR3 in DNA: TGTGCCAGCAGTCCGATTCCGGGACAGGGGAGCACCGGGGAGCTGTTTTTT.

The table lists this clone with a count of one. The chain is built from TRBV21-1 and TRBJ2-2; the D call in the table, TRBD1, was not verified against the DNA. TRBV21-1 is recorded as a pseudogene. CDR3 length: 15 amino acids. CDR3 DNA: TGTGCCAGCAGCAAAATCCCAGGGTGCACCGGGGAGCTGTTTTTT. Its translation: CASSKIPGCTGELFF.

V is TRBV7-3 and J is TRBJ2-1; maybe TRBD2 (6 bases). Trimming stripped 4 bases from V and 5 bases from J, with 9 bases between. CDR1 is SGHTA, CDR2 FQGTGA, per germline. This CDR3 contains 13 residues. As DNA, the CDR3 is TGTGCCAGCAGCTGGGACTCTAACAATGAGCAGTTCTTC. Its protein is CASSWDSNNEQFF. Full variable domain (missing parts from reference TRBV7-3 and TRBJ2-1): GAGVSQTPSNKVTEKGKYVELRCDPISGHTALYWYRQSLGQGPEFLIYFQGTGAADDSGLPNDRFFAVRPEGSVSTLKIQRTERGDSAVYLCASSWDSNNEQFFGPGTRLTVL.

This clone was seen a few times. This chain joins TRBV18 and TRBJ2-1; unclear D gene. V was trimmed by 7 bases and J by 9 bases, leaving 19 bases between them. This CDR3 has 14 amino acids. Germline values: CDR1 KGHSH, CDR2 LQKENI. The CDR3: CASFSRPGLGEQFF. For the CDR3, the DNA is TGTGCCAGCTTTTCTCGGCCGGGTCTGGGTGAGCAGTTCTTC.

The rearrangement links TRBV28 to TRBJ2-5; possibly TRBD2 for D (5 bases). Germline CDR1 and CDR2: MDHEN and SYDVKM. This CDR3 is built from 14 residues. With 6 bases removed from V and 4 bases from J, the gap between germline ends came to 15 bases. Here the CDR3 reads CASSSGEPGETQYF. CDR3 DNA sequence: TGTGCCAGCAGCTCCGGGGAGCCAGGAGAGACCCAGTACTTC.

This chain uses TRBV21-1 with TRBJ2-7; the table calls TRBD2, which could not be checked here. TRBV21-1 is a pseudogene locus. CDR3 length: 14 residues. DNA for the CDR3: TGTGCCAGCAGCGGGACTAGGAATGTTTTCGAGCAGTACTTC. Translation gives CASSGTRNVFEQYF.

V and J are TRBV5-8 and TRBJ1-5; 9 bases agree with TRBD1. The trim removed 5 bases at V and 10 bases at J, leaving 10 bases unmatched. CDR1 is SGHTS and CDR2 is YDEGEE in the germline V gene. The CDR3 runs to 14 residues. The CDR3 sequence: CASRPEDRGGPQHF. The CDR3 region has the DNA TGTGCCAGCAGGCCGGAGGACAGGGGAGGACCCCAGCATTTT.

This clone was detected once. J is TRBJ2-1 and V is TRBV28; a possible D gene is TRBD2 (5 bases). Trimming cost V 6 bases and J 9 bases, with 12 bases left between them. The CDR3 runs 12 residues. The V gene's germline CDR1 is MDHEN and CDR2 SYDVKM. The CDR3 spells CASRPGYGEQFF. Here the CDR3 DNA reads TGTGCCAGCAGACCGGGATACGGTGAGCAGTTCTTC.

V and J are TRBV6-6 and TRBJ2-7; perhaps D is TRBD1 or TRBD2 (5 bases each). The CDR3 is 13 residues long. Germline V gene sequence: CDR1 MNHNY, CDR2 SVGAGI (reference sequence). The ends were cut back, 7 bases at V and 6 bases at J, with 16 bases in the middle. This chain's CDR3 is CASNSGQGREQYF. The CDR3 DNA reads as TGTGCCAGCAACTCGGGGCAGGGCCGCGAGCAGTACTTC.

This clone was found a few times. The rearrangement joins TRBV28 to TRBJ1-5; possibly TRBD1 for D (5 bases). Germline loops: CDR1 MDHEN, CDR2 SYDVKM. The CDR3 consists of 15 residues. Trimming stripped 6 bases from V and 7 bases from J, with 19 bases between. Here the CDR3 DNA reads TGTGCCAGCAGCGTACGGCGAGGGGTTGGCCAGCCCCAGCATTTT. The encoded protein is CASSVRRGVGQPQHF. Supplemented by reference TRBV28 and TRBJ1-5, the full variable domain reads DVKVTQSSRYLVKRTGEKVFLECVQDMDHENMFWYRQDPGLGLRLIYFSYDVKMKEKGDIPEGYSVSREKKERFSLILESASTNQTSMYLCASSVRRGVGQPQHFGDGTRLSIL.

The chain carries TRBV9 and TRBJ2-3, with TRBD2 matching over 7 bases. Germline CDR1 is SGDLS and CDR2 is YYNGEE. V gave up 2 bases and J gave up 2 bases; unmatched junction bases: 8. The CDR3 has 16 residues. The CDR3 sequence: CASSVSGGAATDTQYF. The CDR3 coding sequence is TGTGCCAGCAGCGTGTCGGGAGGCGCCGCCACAGATACGCAGTATTTT.

The chain uses TRBV7-9 and TRBJ2-5; D gene ambiguous. Germline lookup yields CDR1 SEHNR and CDR2 FQNEAQ (reference sequence). V dropped 0 bases and J dropped 4 bases, with 15 bases sitting between them. The CDR3 spans 16 residues. The CDR3 spells CASSLASGWKGETQYF. DNA for the CDR3: TGTGCCAGCAGCTTAGCGTCTGGTTGGAAAGGAGAGACCCAGTACTTC.

This chain connects TRBV28 to TRBJ2-3; 10 bases agree with TRBD1. Germline V gives CDR1 MDHEN, CDR2 SYDVKM. The ends lost 5 bases at V and 1 base at J; junction bases unmatched: 9. This CDR3 region has 17 residues. The CDR3 DNA reads as TGTGCCAGCAGTCCTCACCGAGGGACAGGGGGCACAGATACGCAGTATTTT. Protein: CASSPHRGTGGTDTQYF.

The V gene is TRBV6-5, the J gene TRBJ2-5; 9 bases are shared with TRBD1. Trimming took 5 bases from V and 5 from J; bases not matched to a gene: 6. Germline CDR1 is MNHEY and CDR2 is SVGAGI. CDR3 length: 14 amino acids. DNA of the CDR3: TGTGCCAGCAGTCCGGGACAGGGACGGGAGACCCAGTACTTC. It translates to CASSPGQGRETQYF.

Notes on this clone: This same CDR3 is encoded by further DNA sequences in the sample. The chain joins TRBV18 to TRBJ2-3; D gene ambiguous. The V gene's germline CDR1 is KGHSH and CDR2 LQKENI. This CDR3 is built from 11 residues. Trimming shortened V by 4 bases and J by 3 bases, and 2 bases separated the two germline ends. The CDR3 protein is CASSLTDTQYF. The CDR3 DNA follows: TGTGCCAGCTCACTGACAGATACGCAGTATTTT.

The chain is built from TRBV2 and TRBJ2-3; D might be TRBD1 or TRBD2, each matching 5 bases. The CDR3 is 15 amino acids. Germline V lookup: CDR1 SNHLY, CDR2 FYNNEI. Deletions cut 6 bases from V and 1 base from J, with 14 bases between. CDR3 in amino acids: CASSRSQGGTDTQYF. The CDR3 coding sequence is TGTGCCAGCAGCCGGTCCCAGGGAGGCACAGATACGCAGTATTTT.